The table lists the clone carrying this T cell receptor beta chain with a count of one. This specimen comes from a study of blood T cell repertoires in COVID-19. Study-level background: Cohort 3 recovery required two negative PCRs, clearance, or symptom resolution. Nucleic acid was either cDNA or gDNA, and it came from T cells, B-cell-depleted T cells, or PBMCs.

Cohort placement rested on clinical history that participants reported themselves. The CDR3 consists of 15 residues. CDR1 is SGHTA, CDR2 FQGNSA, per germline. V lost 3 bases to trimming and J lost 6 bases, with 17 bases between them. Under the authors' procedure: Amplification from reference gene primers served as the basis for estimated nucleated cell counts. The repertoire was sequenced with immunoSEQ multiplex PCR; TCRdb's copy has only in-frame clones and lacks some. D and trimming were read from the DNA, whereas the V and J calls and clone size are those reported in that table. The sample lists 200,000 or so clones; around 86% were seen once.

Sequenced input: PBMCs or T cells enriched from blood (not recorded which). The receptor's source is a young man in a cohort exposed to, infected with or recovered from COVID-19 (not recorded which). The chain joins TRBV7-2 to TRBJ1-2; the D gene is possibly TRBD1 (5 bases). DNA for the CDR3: TGTGCCAGCAGCTTCGCTGGGGCAGGGAGGGATGGCTACACCTTC. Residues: CASSFAGAGRDGYTF.